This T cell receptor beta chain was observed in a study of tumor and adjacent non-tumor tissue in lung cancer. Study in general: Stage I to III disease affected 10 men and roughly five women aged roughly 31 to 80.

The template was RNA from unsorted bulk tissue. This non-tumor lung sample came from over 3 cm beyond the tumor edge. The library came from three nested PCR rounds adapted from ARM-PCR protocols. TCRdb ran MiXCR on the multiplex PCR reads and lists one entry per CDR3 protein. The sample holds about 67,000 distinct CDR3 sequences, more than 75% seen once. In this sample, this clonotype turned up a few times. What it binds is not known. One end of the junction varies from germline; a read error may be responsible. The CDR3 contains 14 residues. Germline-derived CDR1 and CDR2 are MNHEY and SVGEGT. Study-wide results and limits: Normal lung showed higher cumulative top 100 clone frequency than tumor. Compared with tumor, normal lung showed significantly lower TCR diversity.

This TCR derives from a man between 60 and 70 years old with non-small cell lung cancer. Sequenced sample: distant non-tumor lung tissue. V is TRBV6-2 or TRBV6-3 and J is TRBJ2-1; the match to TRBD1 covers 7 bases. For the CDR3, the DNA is TGTGCCAGCAGTAGACAGGGCTCATACTATGAGCAGTCCTTC. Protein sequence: CASSRQGSYYEQSF.